This TCR beta chain was captured by sequencing in a study of T cell changes during pregnancy in multiple sclerosis. Profiled with immunoSEQ multiplex PCR; TCRdb holds only in-frame clones, not every one. The sample carries tens of thousands of clones, approximately 94% recorded once. The CDR3 is 15 amino acids. Germline assignment: CDR1 MGHRA and CDR2 YSYEKL. Trimming shortened V by 0 bases and J by 12 bases, and 18 bases separated the two germline ends. V and J are TRBV4-1 and TRBJ2-1; D perhaps matches TRBD2 (6 bases). The receptor was isolated from a female donor with multiple sclerosis, enrolled in a pregnancy study. The sequenced sample was peripheral blood, obtained in the third trimester of pregnancy. Written as DNA, the CDR3 is TGCGCCAGCAGCCAAGATCTTAAGCTCAGGGACTTGCAGTTCTTC. The encoded protein is CASSQDLKLRDLQFF.